This T cell receptor beta chain is drawn from a study of T cells expressing NK-cell markers. Looking at the study overall: CD3+CD56+NKG2C+, CD3+CD56+NKG2C- and CD3+CD56-NKG2C+ T cells, once sorted, supplied the TCR beta repertoires. HCMV seropositivity marked most of the eight sequenced donors; one was seronegative. Whole-study results and caveats: Certain NKG2C+ T cell clones were expanded, and their HCMV specificity remained unclear.

Turning to this clonotype: Its antigen is not known.

TCRdb re-called the 5' RACE reads, yielding one record per CDR3 amino acid sequence without DNA. The listing records 150,000 to 160,000 distinct CDR3 sequences. The CDR3 runs 11 residues. This sequence joins TRBV12-3 or TRBV12-4 and TRBJ1-1; the D call from TCRdb, TRBD1, cannot be confirmed without DNA. The sequence was collected from a woman aged 50 to 60 in good health. Source material: blood T cells: a sorted CD56 or NKG2C T cell subset, CD4+ or CD8+ T cells, or bulk PBMC T cells (not recorded which). The chain's CDR3 is CASSEGVVAFF.